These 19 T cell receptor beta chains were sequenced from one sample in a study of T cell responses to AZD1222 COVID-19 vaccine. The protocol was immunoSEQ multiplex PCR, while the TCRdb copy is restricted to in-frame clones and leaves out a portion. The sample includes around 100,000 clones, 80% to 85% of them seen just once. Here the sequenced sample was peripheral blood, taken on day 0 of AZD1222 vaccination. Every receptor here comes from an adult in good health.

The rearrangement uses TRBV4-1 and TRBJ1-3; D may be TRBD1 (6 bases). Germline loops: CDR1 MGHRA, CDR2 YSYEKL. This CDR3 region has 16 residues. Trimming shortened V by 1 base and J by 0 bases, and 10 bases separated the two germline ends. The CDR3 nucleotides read TGCGCCAGCAGCCAAGTGGACAGAGTCTCTGGAAACACCATATATTTT. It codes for CASSQVDRVSGNTIYF.

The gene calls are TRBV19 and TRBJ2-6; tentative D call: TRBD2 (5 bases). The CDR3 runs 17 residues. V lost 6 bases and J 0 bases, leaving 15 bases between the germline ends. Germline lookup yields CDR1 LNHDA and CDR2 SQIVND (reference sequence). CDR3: CASSPDRLTSGANVLTF. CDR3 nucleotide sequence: TGTGCCAGTAGCCCGGACCGACTAACCTCTGGGGCCAACGTCCTGACTTTC. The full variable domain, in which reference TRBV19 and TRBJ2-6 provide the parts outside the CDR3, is DGGITQSPKYLFRKEGQNVTLSCEQNLNHDAMYWYRQDPGQGLRLIYYSQIVNDFQKGDIAEGYSVSREKKESFPLTVTSAQKNPTAFYLCASSPDRLTSGANVLTFGAGSRLTVL.

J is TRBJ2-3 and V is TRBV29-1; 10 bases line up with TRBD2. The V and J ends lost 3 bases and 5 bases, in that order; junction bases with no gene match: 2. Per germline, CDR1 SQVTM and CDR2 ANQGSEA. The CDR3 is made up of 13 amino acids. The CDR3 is CSVDSGRLDTQYF. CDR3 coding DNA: TGCAGCGTTGATAGCGGGAGGTTAGATACGCAGTATTTT.

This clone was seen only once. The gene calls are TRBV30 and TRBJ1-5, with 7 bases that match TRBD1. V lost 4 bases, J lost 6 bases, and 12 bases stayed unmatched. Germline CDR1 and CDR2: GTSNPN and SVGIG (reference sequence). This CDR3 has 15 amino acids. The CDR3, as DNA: TGTGCCTGGACGAGACAGGGACCATTCGGTCAGCCCCAGCATTTT. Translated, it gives CAWTRQGPFGQPQHF.

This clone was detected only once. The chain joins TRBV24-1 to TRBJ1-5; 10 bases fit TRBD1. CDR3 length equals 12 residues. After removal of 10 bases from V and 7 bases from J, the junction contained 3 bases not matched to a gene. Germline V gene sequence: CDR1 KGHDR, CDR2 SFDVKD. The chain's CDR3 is CATGTGAQPQHF. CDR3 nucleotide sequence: TGTGCCACGGGGACAGGGGCACAGCCCCAGCATTTT.

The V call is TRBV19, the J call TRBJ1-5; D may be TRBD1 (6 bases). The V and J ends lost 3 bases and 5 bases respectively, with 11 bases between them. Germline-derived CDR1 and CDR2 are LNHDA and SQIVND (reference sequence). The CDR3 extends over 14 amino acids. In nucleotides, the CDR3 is TGTGCCAGTAGTATCAAACAGGGCGATCAGCCCCAGCATTTT. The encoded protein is CASSIKQGDQPQHF.

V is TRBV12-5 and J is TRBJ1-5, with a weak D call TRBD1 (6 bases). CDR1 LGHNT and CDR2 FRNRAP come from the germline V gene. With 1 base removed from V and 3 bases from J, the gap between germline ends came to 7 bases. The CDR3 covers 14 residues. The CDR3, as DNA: TGTGCTAGTGGTTTGGGGGGGGCCAATCAGCCCCAGCATTTT. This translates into CASGLGGANQPQHF.

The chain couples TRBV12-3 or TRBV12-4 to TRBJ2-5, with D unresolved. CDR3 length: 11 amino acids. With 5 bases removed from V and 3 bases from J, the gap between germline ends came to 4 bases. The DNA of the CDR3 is TGTGCCAGCAGTCTAGAAGAGACCCAGTACTTC. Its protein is CASSLEETQYF.

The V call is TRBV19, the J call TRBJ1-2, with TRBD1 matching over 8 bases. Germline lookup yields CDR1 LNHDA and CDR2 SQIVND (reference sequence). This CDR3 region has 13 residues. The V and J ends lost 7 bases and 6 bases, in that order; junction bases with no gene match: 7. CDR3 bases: TGTGCCAGTACTGCACAGGGGGGCAATGGCTACACCTTC. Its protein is CASTAQGGNGYTF.

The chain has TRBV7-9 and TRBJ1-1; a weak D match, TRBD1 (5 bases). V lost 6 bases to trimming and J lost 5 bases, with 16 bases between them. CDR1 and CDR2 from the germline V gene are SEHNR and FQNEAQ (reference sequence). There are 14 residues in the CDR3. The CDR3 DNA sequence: TGTGCCAGCAGGTCCGTCAGGGCTGGTACTGAAGCTTTCTTT. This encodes CASRSVRAGTEAFF.

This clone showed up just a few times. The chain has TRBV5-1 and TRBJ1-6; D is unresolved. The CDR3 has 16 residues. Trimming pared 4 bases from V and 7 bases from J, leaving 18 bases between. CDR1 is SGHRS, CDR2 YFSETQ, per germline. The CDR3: CASSQGPAGSNSPLHF. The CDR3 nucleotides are TGCGCCAGCAGCCAAGGCCCCGCCGGGAGCAATTCACCCCTCCACTTT.

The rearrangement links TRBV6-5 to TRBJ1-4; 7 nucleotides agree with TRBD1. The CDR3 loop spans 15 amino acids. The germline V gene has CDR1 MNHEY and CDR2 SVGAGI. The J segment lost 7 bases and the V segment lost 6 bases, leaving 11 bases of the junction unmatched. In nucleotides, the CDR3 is TGTGCCAGCAGCCCGAAGGGGGCCGGGGGTGAAAAACTGTTTTTT. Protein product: CASSPKGAGGEKLFF.

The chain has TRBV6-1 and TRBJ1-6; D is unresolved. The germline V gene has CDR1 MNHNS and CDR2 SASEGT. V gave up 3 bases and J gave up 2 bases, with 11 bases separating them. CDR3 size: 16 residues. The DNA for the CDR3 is TGTGCCAGCAGTGATACGTGGAGCGCCTATAATTCACCCCTCCACTTT. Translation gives CASSDTWSAYNSPLHF.

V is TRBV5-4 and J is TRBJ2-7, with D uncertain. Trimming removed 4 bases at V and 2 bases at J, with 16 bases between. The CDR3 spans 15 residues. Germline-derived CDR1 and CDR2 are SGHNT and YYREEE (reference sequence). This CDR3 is CASSQKDGSPYEQYF. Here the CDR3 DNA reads TGTGCCAGCAGCCAGAAGGATGGCAGCCCCTACGAGCAGTACTTC.

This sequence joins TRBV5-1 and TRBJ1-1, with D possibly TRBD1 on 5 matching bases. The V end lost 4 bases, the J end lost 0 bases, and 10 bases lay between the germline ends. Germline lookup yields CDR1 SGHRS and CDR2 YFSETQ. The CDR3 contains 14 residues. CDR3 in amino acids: CASSIGELNTEAFF. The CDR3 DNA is TGCGCCAGCAGCATAGGGGAACTGAACACTGAAGCTTTCTTT.

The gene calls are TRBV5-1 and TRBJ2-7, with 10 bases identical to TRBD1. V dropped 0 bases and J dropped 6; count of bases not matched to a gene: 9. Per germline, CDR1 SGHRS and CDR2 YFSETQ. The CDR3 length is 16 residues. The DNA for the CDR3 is TGCGCCAGCAGCTTGGGGTCTCCGGGACAGGGGTTCGAGCAGTACTTC. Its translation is CASSLGSPGQGFEQYF.

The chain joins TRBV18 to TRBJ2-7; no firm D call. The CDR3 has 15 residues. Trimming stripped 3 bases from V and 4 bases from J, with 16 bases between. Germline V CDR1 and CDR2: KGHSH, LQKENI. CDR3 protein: CASSPRSGTGYEQYF. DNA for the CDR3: TGTGCCAGCTCACCCCGTTCGGGCACCGGTTACGAGCAGTACTTC.

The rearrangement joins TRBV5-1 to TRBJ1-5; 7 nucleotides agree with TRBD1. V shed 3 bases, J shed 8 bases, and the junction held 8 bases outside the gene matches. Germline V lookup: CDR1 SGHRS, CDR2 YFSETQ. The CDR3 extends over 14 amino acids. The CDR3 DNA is TGCGCCAGCAGCTCGACAGGGTCCGAGAAGCCCCAGCATTTT. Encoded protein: CASSSTGSEKPQHF.

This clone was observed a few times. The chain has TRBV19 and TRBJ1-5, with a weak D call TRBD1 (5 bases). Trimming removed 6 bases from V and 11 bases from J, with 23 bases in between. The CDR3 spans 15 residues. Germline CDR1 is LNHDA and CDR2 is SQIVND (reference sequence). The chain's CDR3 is CASSPGWRGESAQHF. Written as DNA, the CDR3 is TGTGCCAGTAGCCCAGGGTGGAGGGGCGAGTCAGCCCAGCATTTT.